One and the same sample provided the 18 T cell receptor beta chains below, sequenced in a study of neurological immune-mediated disorders (dated by TCRdb to about 2019). The library was made by 5' RACE. Reads for this sample came from an Illumina HiSeq 2500. Using fastp at Q25 and MiXCR, TCRdb reprocessed the public reads and kept productive beta chains. When rows share a CDR3 protein, they turn into one entry using the most common DNA and genes. Counted in this sample were tens of thousands of distinct CDR3 sequences; roughly 13% of them appeared once. The ten largest clones capture around 4.6% of the sample. The time point label for this specimen denotes: longitudinal time-point 1 (baseline). The specimen was PBMCs. The source is a female donor with HTLV-1-associated myelopathy (HAM/TSP).

Of note for this clonotype: At one of its ends the junction is not consistent with the germline gene, which may arise from a read error. The gene calls are TRBV18 and TRBJ2-5; TRBD2 matches 8 bases. CDR1 is KGHSH and CDR2 is LQKENI in the germline V gene. The CDR3 extends over 14 amino acids. The CDR3 region has the DNA TGTGCCAGCTCATTTTCACTAGCGGAAGAGAACCAGTACTTC. Its translation is CASSFSLAEENQYF.

The sample holds a few counts of this clonotype. This rearrangement joins TRBV12-3 or TRBV12-4 to TRBJ2-7; 12 bases are a match to TRBD1. The CDR3 covers 17 residues. Trimming removed 3 bases from V and 0 bases from J; junction bases left unmatched: 6. The CDR3 protein is CASSFLGTGGASYEQYF. CDR3 DNA sequence: TGTGCCAGCAGTTTCCTCGGGACAGGGGGCGCCTCCTACGAGCAGTACTTC.

The table lists this clonotype with many counts. The chain carries TRBV20-1 and TRBJ1-5; 7 bases map to TRBD1. The ends lost 6 bases at V and 3 bases at J; junction bases unmatched: 8. The germline CDR1 and CDR2 sequences are DFQATT and SNEGSKA (reference sequence). The CDR3 is 14 amino acids. For the CDR3, the DNA is TGCAGTGCCGGCGGGACAGCCCTCAATCAGCCCCAGCATTTT. It yields the protein CSAGGTALNQPQHF.

This clonotype has ten or more counts. The chain joins TRBV24-1 to TRBJ2-1, with D unresolved. The V gene lost 3 bases and the J gene lost 4 bases, with 12 bases spanning the gap. The germline gives CDR1 KGHDR, CDR2 SFDVKD. The CDR3 is 15 amino acids. The CDR3 DNA reads as TGTGCCACCAGTGATCAGAAGGGTGCTTACAATGAGCAGTTCTTC. Protein product: CATSDQKGAYNEQFF.

This clonotype was seen ten or more times. The chain has TRBV2 and TRBJ2-3, with TRBD2 matching 7 bases. Losses at the gene ends were 4 bases for V and 1 base for J; bases not matched to a gene: 8. Germline V gives CDR1 SNHLY, CDR2 FYNNEI. The CDR3 covers 16 residues. In nucleotides, the CDR3 is TGTGCCAGCAGTGCCGGACTAGGGAAACGCACAGATACGCAGTATTTT. Translating it yields CASSAGLGKRTDTQYF. Full variable domain (rest looked up from reference TRBV2 and TRBJ2-3): EPEVTQTPSHQVTQMGQEVILRCVPISNHLYFYWYRQILGQKVEFLVSFYNNEISEKSEIFDDQFSVERPDGSNFTLKIRSTKLEDSAMYFCASSAGLGKRTDTQYFGPGTRLTVL.

This clonotype showed up just a few times. The chain employs TRBV29-1 and TRBJ2-5, with a possible D match to TRBD2 (6 bases). Trimming took 3 bases from V and 3 from J, leaving 14 bases between them. This CDR3 is 14 amino acids long. The germline CDR1 and CDR2 sequences are SQVTM and ANQGSEA. CDR3: CSVEAPGLKETQYF. The CDR3 coding sequence is TGCAGCGTTGAGGCACCGGGACTTAAAGAGACCCAGTACTTC.

This clonotype was found many times. The rearrangement links TRBV28 to TRBJ2-4; D is unresolved. Per germline, CDR1 MDHEN and CDR2 SYDVKM. The V end lost 2 bases, the J end lost 5 bases, and 10 bases lay between the germline ends. The CDR3 sequence is 14 residues long. This chain's CDR3 is CASSLSSQENIQYF. CDR3 in DNA: TGTGCCAGCAGTTTAAGCAGCCAGGAAAACATTCAGTACTTC.

This clonotype was seen repeatedly, ten times or more. This sequence joins TRBV28 and TRBJ2-6; D is uncertain. This CDR3 is built from 14 residues. The V end was cut by 5 bases, the J end by 1 base, with 6 bases between. Germline assignment: CDR1 MDHEN and CDR2 SYDVKM. Here the CDR3 reads CASSTGSGANVLTF. As DNA, the CDR3 is TGTGCCAGCAGTACGGGTTCTGGGGCCAACGTCCTGACTTTC.

This rearrangement joins TRBV19 to TRBJ2-2, with D perhaps TRBD2 (6 bases). V dropped 5 bases and J dropped 7 bases, with 14 bases sitting between them. CDR1 and CDR2 from the germline V gene are LNHDA and SQIVND (reference sequence). This CDR3 comprises 14 residues. CDR3 amino acids: CASSFGSTYGELFF. The CDR3 bases are TGTGCCAGTAGTTTCGGGAGCACCTACGGGGAGCTGTTTTTT.

Many counts were recorded for this clonotype. The rearrangement links TRBV7-8 to TRBJ2-3; 13 bases line up with TRBD2. The V gene's germline CDR1 is SGHVS and CDR2 FQNEAQ. This CDR3 spans 15 amino acids. Trimming cost V 5 bases and J 9 bases; bases outside gene matches: 8. The CDR3 is CASSPTSGGVKTQYF. In nucleotides, the CDR3 is TGTGCCAGCAGCCCTACTAGCGGGGGGGTAAAAACGCAGTATTTT.

This clonotype was observed many times. This rearrangement joins TRBV28 to TRBJ2-5; perhaps TRBD1 as D (6 bases). V lost 5 bases to trimming and J lost 5 bases, with 12 bases between them. Germline CDR1 MDHEN, CDR2 SYDVKM. This CDR3 is built from 13 residues. CDR3 amino acids: CASSATGLETQYF. The CDR3 region has the DNA TGTGCCAGCAGTGCTACAGGGCTTGAGACCCAGTACTTC.

With respect to this clonotype: With a much larger clone just one base away, this may be a read error. V usage is TRBV18 and J usage is TRBJ2-3; D gene ambiguous. This CDR3 is 13 amino acids long. From germline, CDR1 is KGHSH and CDR2 LQKENI. The CDR3 sequence is CASSPPAWDMQYF. CDR3 sequence (DNA): TGTGCCAGCTCACCACCCGCTTGGGATATGCAGTATTTT.

This clonotype was recorded many times. The rearrangement joins TRBV4-1 to TRBJ2-7, with D perhaps matching TRBD1 (5 bases). V was shortened by 1 base and J by 3 bases, with 13 bases between the two germline ends. Germline CDR1 reads MGHRA; CDR2 reads YSYEKL. The CDR3 sequence is 15 residues long. CDR3 in amino acids: CASSQGKQDLYEQYF. CDR3 DNA: TGCGCCAGCAGCCAAGGTAAACAGGATCTCTACGAGCAGTACTTC.

On this clonotype itself: A read error is possible here, since a much larger clone lies one base away. The chain uses TRBV5-1 and TRBJ2-7; possible D gene TRBD1, 5 bases. V dropped 0 bases and J dropped 2 bases, with 6 bases sitting between them. The germline V gene encodes CDR1 SGHRS and CDR2 YFSETQ. The CDR3 runs to 13 residues. The CDR3 bases are TGCGCCAGCAGCTTGGACAGGCCCTACGAGCAGTACTTC. Residues: CASSLDRPYEQYF.

The sample holds many counts of this clonotype. J is TRBJ2-2 and V is TRBV7-2; 12 bases are shared with TRBD2. CDR1 is SGHTA, CDR2 FQGNSA, per germline. This CDR3 has 16 amino acids. J lost 5 bases, V lost 1 base, and 2 bases had no gene match. CDR3 sequence: CASSLEGTSGTGELFF. CDR3 DNA: TGTGCCAGCAGCTTAGAGGGGACTAGCGGGACCGGGGAGCTGTTTTTT. Full variable domain (outside the CDR3, taken from reference TRBV7-2 and TRBJ2-2): GAGVSQSPSNKVTEKGKDVELRCDPISGHTALYWYRQSLGQGLEFLIYFQGNSAPDKSGLPSDRFSAERTGGSVSTLTIQRTQQEDSAVYLCASSLEGTSGTGELFFGEGSRLTVL.

This clonotype was found many times. This sequence joins TRBV5-1 and TRBJ2-2; no clear D. V was shortened by 0 bases and J by 1 base, with 7 bases between the two germline ends. The CDR3 is 15 amino acids. Germline V gives CDR1 SGHRS, CDR2 YFSETQ. This chain's CDR3 is CASSLDPQNTGELFF. For the CDR3, the DNA is TGCGCCAGCAGCTTGGACCCTCAGAACACCGGGGAGCTGTTTTTT.

At least ten counts were recorded for this clonotype. The rearrangement links TRBV7-9 to TRBJ1-6; D might be TRBD1 (6 bases). The V end lost 2 bases, the J end lost 0 bases, and 11 bases lay between the germline ends. The germline V gene has CDR1 SEHNR and CDR2 FQNEAQ (reference sequence). This CDR3 has 17 amino acids. CDR3 DNA: TGTGCCAGCAGCTTATTCCAGGGGTTCTCCTATAATTCACCCCTCCACTTT. Amino acid sequence: CASSLFQGFSYNSPLHF. The full variable domain, with the rest looked up from reference TRBV7-9 and TRBJ1-6, is DTGVSQNPRHKITKRGQNVTFRCDPISEHNRLYWYRQTLGQGPEFLTYFQNEAQLEKSRLLSDRFSAERPKGSFSTLEIQRTEQGDSAMYLCASSLFQGFSYNSPLHFGNGTRLTVT.

This clonotype came up many times. The chain combines TRBV20-1 with TRBJ2-7; 10 nucleotides match TRBD1. Germline assignment: CDR1 DFQATT and CDR2 SNEGSKA (reference sequence). With 6 bases clipped from V and 3 bases from J, the junction kept 5 bases outside the gene matches. The CDR3 spans 13 residues. The CDR3 reads CSAAGTGVYEQYF. The CDR3 bases are TGCAGTGCGGCAGGGACAGGGGTCTACGAGCAGTACTTC.